This T cell receptor beta chain was profiled in a study of cytomegalovirus exposure and HLA in healthy donors. This PCR relied on a set of 60 Vbeta primers and 13 Jbeta primers. Measured with immunoSEQ multiplex PCR; TCRdb has only the in-frame clones, and not every one. The sample shows over 150,000 clones, about 77% of them seen only once. V was trimmed by 8 bases and J by 4 bases, leaving 22 bases between them. Germline V lookup: CDR1 SNHLY, CDR2 FYNNEI. The CDR3 loop spans 16 amino acids. This TCR was recovered from a male donor in good health and CMV-seropositive. The sample consisted of PBMCs. The chain couples TRBV2 to TRBJ2-3; a possible D gene is TRBD2 (6 bases). In nucleotides, the CDR3 is TGTGCCAGCCACTGGGACTCCCGAAAGGGGTCAGATACGCAGTATTTT. Translated: CASHWDSRKGSDTQYF.